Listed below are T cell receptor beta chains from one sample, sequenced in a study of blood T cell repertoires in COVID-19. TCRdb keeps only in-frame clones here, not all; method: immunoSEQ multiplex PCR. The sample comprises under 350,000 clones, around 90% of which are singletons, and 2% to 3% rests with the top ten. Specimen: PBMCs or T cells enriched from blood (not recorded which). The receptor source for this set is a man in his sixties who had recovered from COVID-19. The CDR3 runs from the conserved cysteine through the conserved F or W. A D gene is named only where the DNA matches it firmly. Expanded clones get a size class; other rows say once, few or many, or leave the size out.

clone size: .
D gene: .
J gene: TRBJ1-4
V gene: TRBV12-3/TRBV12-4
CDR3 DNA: TGTGCCAGCAGTTCGACGGGGGGAGAAAAACTGTTTTTT
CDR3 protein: CASSSTGGEKLFF

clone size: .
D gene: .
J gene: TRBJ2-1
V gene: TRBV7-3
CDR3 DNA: TGTGCCAGCAGCCCTCGCGAGGGTTATGAGCAGTTCTTC
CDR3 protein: CASSPREGYEQFF

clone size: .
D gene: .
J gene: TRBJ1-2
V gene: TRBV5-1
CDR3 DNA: TGCGCCAGCAGCTTGTCCTCCTCCGAGGGCTACACCTTC
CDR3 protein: CASSLSSSEGYTF

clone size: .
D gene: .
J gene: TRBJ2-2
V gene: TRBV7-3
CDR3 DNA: TGTGCCAGCAGCCCGACCCTTGGGGGAGGCCGGGGTGGCGGGGAGCTGTTTTTT
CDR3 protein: CASSPTLGGGRGGGELFF

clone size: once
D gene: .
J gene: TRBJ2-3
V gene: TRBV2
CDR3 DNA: TGTGCCAGCAGGGGGGAGGCAGATACGCAGTATTTT
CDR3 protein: CASRGEADTQYF

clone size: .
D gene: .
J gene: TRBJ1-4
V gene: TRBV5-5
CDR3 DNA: TGTGCCAGCAGCTTGGATGGGGGCGGAACTAATGAAAAACTGTTTTTT
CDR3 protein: CASSLDGGGTNEKLFF

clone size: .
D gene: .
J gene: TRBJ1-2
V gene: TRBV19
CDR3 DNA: TGTGCCAGTAGTACTCCGGGACAAGGTGGTCTAGGCGGCTACACCTTC
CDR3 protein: CASSTPGQGGLGGYTF

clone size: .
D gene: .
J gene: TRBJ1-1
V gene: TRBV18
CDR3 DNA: TGTGCCAGCTCCCCCCCTCTGAACACTGAAGCTTTCTTT
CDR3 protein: CASSPPLNTEAFF

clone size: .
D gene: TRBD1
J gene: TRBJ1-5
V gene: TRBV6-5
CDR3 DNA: TGTGCCAGCGCGACAGGGAGCAATCAGCCCCAGCATTTT
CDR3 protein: CASATGSNQPQHF

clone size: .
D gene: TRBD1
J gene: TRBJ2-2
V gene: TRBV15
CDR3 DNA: TGTGCCACCCAATCCGGGACAGGGTCCCTTGGGGGGGAGCTGTTTTTT
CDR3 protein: CATQSGTGSLGGELFF

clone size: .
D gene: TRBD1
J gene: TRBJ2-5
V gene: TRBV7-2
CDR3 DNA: TGTGCCAGCAGCCGGGCCCTAGGGGGCTTAGAGACCCAGTACTTC
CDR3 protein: CASSRALGGLETQYF

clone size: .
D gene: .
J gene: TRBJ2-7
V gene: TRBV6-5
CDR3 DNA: TGTGCCAGCAAGGTAGGGGGTATGAGCTCCTACGAGCAGTACTTC
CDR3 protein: CASKVGGMSSYEQYF

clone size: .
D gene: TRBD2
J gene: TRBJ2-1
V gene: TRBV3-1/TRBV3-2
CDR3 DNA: TGTGCCAGCAGAGGAGGGGCCGGGACTAGCGCCTTCAATGAGCAGTTCTTC
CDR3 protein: CASRGGAGTSAFNEQFF

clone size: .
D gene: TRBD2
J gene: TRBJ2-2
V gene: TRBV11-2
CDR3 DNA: TGTGCCAGCAGCCAGACTAGCGGGAGCTCCGGGGAGCTGTTTTTT
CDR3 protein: CASSQTSGSSGELFF

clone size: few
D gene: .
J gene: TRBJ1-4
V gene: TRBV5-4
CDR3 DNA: TGTGCCAGCAGCTTGGCCTCTACCAACCGACTGTTTTTT
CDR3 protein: CASSLASTNRLFF

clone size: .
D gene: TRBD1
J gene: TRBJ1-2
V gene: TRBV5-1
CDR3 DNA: TGCGCCAGCAGCGACCGGACAGGGTCCCATGGCTACACCTTC
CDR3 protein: CASSDRTGSHGYTF

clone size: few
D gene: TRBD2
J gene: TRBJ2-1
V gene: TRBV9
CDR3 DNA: TGTGCCAGCAGCGTGAATAGCGGGGTTTCCTACAATGAGCAGTTCTTC
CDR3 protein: CASSVNSGVSYNEQFF

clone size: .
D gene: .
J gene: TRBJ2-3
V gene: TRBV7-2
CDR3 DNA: TGTGCCAGCAGCTTAGTACAGGGTATTGGCACAGATACGCAGTATTTT
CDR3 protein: CASSLVQGIGTDTQYF

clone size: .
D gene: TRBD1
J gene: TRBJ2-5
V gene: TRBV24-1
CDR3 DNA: TGTGCCACCAGTGAACTTAGGAACCGGGACAGCGTGGGGGAGACCCAGTACTTC
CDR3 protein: CATSELRNRDSVGETQYF

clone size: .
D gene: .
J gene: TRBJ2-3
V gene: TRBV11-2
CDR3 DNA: TGTGCCAGCAGCTTAAGAGCAGATACGCAGTATTTT
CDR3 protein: CASSLRADTQYF

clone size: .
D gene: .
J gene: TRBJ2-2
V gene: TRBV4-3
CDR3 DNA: TGCGCCAGCAGCCAAGGCAGGGGCCGCACCGGGGAGCTGTTTTTT
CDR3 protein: CASSQGRGRTGELFF

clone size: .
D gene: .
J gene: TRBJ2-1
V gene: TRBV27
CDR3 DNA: TGTGCCAGCAGTTTAGGAGGGGTTGAGCAGTTCTTC
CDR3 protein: CASSLGGVEQFF

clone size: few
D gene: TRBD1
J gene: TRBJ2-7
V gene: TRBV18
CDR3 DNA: TGTGCCAGCTCACCAAGACAGGGGAGCTCCTACGAGCAGTACTTC
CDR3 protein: CASSPRQGSSYEQYF

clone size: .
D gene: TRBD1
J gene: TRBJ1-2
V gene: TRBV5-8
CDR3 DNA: TGTGCCAGCAGCAGGGGACAGGGTCTCTATGGCTACACCTTC
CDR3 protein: CASSRGQGLYGYTF

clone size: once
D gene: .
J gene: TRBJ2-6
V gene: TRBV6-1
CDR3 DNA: TGTGCCAGCAGTGAGGGACAAACAAACTCTGGGGCCAACGTCCTGACTTTC
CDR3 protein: CASSEGQTNSGANVLTF

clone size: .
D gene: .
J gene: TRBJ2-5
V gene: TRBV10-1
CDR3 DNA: TGCGCCAGCAGTGAGGGAGTATGGCAAGAGACCCAGTACTTC
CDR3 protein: CASSEGVWQETQYF

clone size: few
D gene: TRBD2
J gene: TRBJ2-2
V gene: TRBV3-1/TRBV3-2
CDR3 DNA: TGTGCCAGCAGCCAAGGGCTAGCGGGAGTAGCCGGGGAGCTGTTTTTT
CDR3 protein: CASSQGLAGVAGELFF

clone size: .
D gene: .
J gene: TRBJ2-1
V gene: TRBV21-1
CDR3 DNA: TGTGCCAGCAGCATGGGACTAGCGGGGGGCAACTCCTACAATGAGCAGTTCTTC
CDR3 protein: CASSMGLAGGNSYNEQFF

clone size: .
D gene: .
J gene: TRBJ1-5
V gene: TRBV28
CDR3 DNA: TGTGCCAGCAGTCCTCTCAATCAGCCCCAGCATTTT
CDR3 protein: CASSPLNQPQHF

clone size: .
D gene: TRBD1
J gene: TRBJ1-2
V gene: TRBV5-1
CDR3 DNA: TGCGCCAGCAGCTTGGACGGGACAGGGGTGTATGGCTACACCTTC
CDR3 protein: CASSLDGTGVYGYTF

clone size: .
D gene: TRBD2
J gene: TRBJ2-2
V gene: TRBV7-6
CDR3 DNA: TGTGCCAGCAGCTTATTAGCGGGGGGTATCACCGGAGAGCTGTTTTTT
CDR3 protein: CASSLLAGGITGELFF

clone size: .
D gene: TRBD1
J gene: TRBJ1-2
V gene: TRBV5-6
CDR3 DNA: TGTGCCAGCAGCTTGCGAGCAGGGGGCATTGGTGGCTACACCTTC
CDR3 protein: CASSLRAGGIGGYTF

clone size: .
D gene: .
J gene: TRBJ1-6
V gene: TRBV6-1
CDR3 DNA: TGTGCCAGCAGTGAATTGTTCGTGGGGGCAATAAATTCACCCCTCCACTTT
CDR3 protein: CASSELFVGAINSPLHF

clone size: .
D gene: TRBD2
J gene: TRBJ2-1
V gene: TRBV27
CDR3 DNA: TGTGCCAGCAGCGCGACTAGCGGGAGTTCGGCTGAGCAGTTCTTC
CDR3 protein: CASSATSGSSAEQFF